This passage covers 5 T cell receptor beta chains from one sample sequenced in a study of cytomegalovirus exposure and HLA in healthy donors. The PCR contained 60 Vbeta and 13 Jbeta primers. The data were produced by immunoSEQ multiplex PCR, yet TCRdb's version contains in-frame clones alone and is incomplete. Altogether approximately 190,000 clones are present, 81% being singletons, with the ten largest covering 3.4%. The specimen was PBMCs. The receptors originated from a man aged 40-50 years in good health and CMV-seropositive.

The CDR3 spells CASSMTGQGNPSGYTF. In DNA form, the CDR3 reads TGTGCCAGTAGTATGACGGGACAGGGGAATCCTAGTGGCTACACCTTC. The chain is built from TRBV19 and TRBJ1-2; 10 bases are shared with TRBD1. This CDR3 is built from 16 residues. V trimming: 3 bases; J trimming: 7 bases; junction bases outside the gene matches: 11. From germline, CDR1 is LNHDA and CDR2 SQIVND (reference sequence).

This clone has only one observation. The chain carries TRBV5-4 and TRBJ2-7, with 7 nucleotides matching TRBD1. Trimming cost V 0 bases and J 4 bases; bases outside gene matches: 4. Germline V gene sequence: CDR1 SGHNT, CDR2 YYREEE (reference sequence). The CDR3 consists of 14 residues. CDR3 DNA sequence: TGTGCCAGCAGCTTGGACAGGGGTCGGTACGAGCAGTACTTC. As protein: CASSLDRGRYEQYF.

About this clone: At one end the junction does not follow the germline gene, possibly because of a read error. The V gene is TRBV29-1, the J gene TRBJ2-2; D possibly corresponds to TRBD2 (6 bases). This CDR3 has 14 amino acids. The V gene's germline CDR1 is SQVTM and CDR2 ANQGSEA. CDR3 loop: CSGSPRGRGGELVF. As DNA, the CDR3 is TGCAGCGGGTCCCCGCGAGGGCGAGGCGGGGAACTGGTTTTT.

The chain uses TRBV6-1 and TRBJ2-1, with a weak D call TRBD2 (5 bases). Per germline, CDR1 MNHNS and CDR2 SASEGT. The CDR3 extends over 13 amino acids. The V end lost 2 bases, the J end lost 10 bases, and 12 bases lay between the germline ends. CDR3 protein: CASSESRTQEQFF. The CDR3 DNA reads TGTGCCAGCAGTGAATCGCGGACTCAAGAGCAGTTCTTC.

The genes are TRBV18 and TRBJ2-3, with D perhaps matching TRBD1 (5 bases). Trimming shortened V by 2 bases and J by 4 bases, and 13 bases separated the two germline ends. The CDR3 length is 15 residues. CDR1 KGHSH and CDR2 LQKENI come from the germline V gene. For the CDR3, the DNA is TGTGCCAGCTCACCAAAGCAGGGTGGGGCAGATACGCAGTATTTT. This gives the protein CASSPKQGGADTQYF.